The 15 T cell receptor beta chains below were found in one sample sequenced in a study of shared clonotypes between healthy human individuals. Profiling relied on immunoSEQ multiplex PCR, and the TCRdb table lists in-frame clones only, not all of them. The sample includes nearly 1 million clones, more than 75% of them seen just once. The specimen sequenced was memory CD4+ T cells sorted from blood. Subset indicated: CD45RA-negative fraction. The receptors shown here come from a man younger than 30 in good health.

The gene calls are TRBV6-6 and TRBJ1-1, with D possibly being TRBD1 (5 bases). This CDR3 is 15 amino acids long. The V and J ends lost 7 bases and 0 bases respectively, with 15 bases between them. The germline CDR1 and CDR2 sequences are MNHNY and SVGAGI (reference sequence). The CDR3 DNA reads TGTGCCAGCAAAGGGTGGGACGCGGTGAACACTGAAGCTTTCTTT. It is translated as CASKGWDAVNTEAFF.

The rearrangement uses TRBV7-2 and TRBJ1-6, with 7 bases identical to TRBD1. V shed 4 bases and J 12 bases; nucleotides not matched to a gene: 6. CDR1 is SGHTA and CDR2 is FQGNSA in the germline V gene. CDR3 size: 13 residues. The CDR3 protein is CASSSDRQGPLHF. CDR3 in DNA: TGTGCCAGCAGCTCCGACCGACAGGGACCCCTCCACTTT.

The chain links TRBV7-3 to TRBJ2-1, with D perhaps TRBD1 or TRBD2 (5 bases each). V lost 5 bases and J 12 bases, leaving 23 bases between the germline ends. The germline V gene encodes CDR1 SGHTA and CDR2 FQGTGA. This CDR3 has 15 amino acids. CDR3 protein: CASSIWSGKGSPQFF. The CDR3, as DNA: TGTGCCAGCAGCATCTGGTCAGGGAAAGGGAGCCCGCAGTTCTTC.

This CDR3 reads CASSLEGLNNSPLHF. CDR3 nucleotide sequence: TGTGCCAGCAGCTTGGAGGGGCTTAATAATTCACCCCTCCACTTT. This chain joins TRBV5-6 and TRBJ1-6; TRBD1 is a possible D gene (5 bases). This CDR3 is built from 15 residues. Germline CDR1 is SGHDT and CDR2 is YYEEEE. The V end lost 0 bases, the J end lost 5 bases, and 9 bases lay between the germline ends.

The chain recombines TRBV7-2 with TRBJ2-7, with a tentative D call TRBD1 (6 bases). The germline V and J ends were trimmed by 2 bases and 2 bases, with 16 bases remaining between them. The CDR3 is 16 amino acids. Germline loops: CDR1 SGHTA, CDR2 FQGNSA. CDR3 sequence (DNA): TGTGCCAGCAGCTTAAGCACCGGGACAAGAACCTACGAGCAGTACTTC. Translating it yields CASSLSTGTRTYEQYF.

This clone occurred a few times. The chain employs TRBV19 and TRBJ1-3; D might be TRBD1 (5 bases). There are 15 residues in the CDR3. Germline CDR1 and CDR2: LNHDA and SQIVND (reference sequence). Trimming left V 7 bases short and J 0 bases short, with 13 bases between. CDR3: CASIPTGLSGNTIYF. CDR3 nucleotides: TGTGCCAGTATCCCCACAGGCCTCTCTGGAAACACCATATATTTT.

The chain joins TRBV9 to TRBJ2-1, with TRBD2 matching over 8 bases. This CDR3 region has 15 residues. Germline lookup yields CDR1 SGDLS and CDR2 YYNGEE. Germline trimming cut 6 bases from V and 0 bases from J; bases unmatched to any gene: 5. The CDR3 region is CASNWGTSSYNEQFF. CDR3 sequence (DNA): TGTGCCAGCAACTGGGGGACTAGCTCCTACAATGAGCAGTTCTTC. The whole variable domain, remainder taken from reference TRBV9 and TRBJ2-1, is DSGVTQTPKHLITATGQRVTLRCSPRSGDLSVYWYQQSLDQGLQFLIQYYNGEERAKGNILERFSAQQFPDLHSELNLSSLELGDSALYFCASNWGTSSYNEQFFGPGTRLTVL.

The rearrangement links TRBV7-2 to TRBJ2-1; no firm D call. V dropped 0 bases and J dropped 6 bases, with 15 bases sitting between them. CDR3 length equals 16 residues. Looked up from germline, CDR1 is SGHTA and CDR2 is FQGNSA. The CDR3 nucleotides are TGTGCCAGCAGCTTAGCTAGGACCCTGGCTGGCAATGAGCAGTTCTTC. Translated: CASSLARTLAGNEQFF. Using reference TRBV7-2 and TRBJ2-1 for the parts outside the CDR3, the full variable domain is GAGVSQSPSNKVTEKGKDVELRCDPISGHTALYWYRQSLGQGLEFLIYFQGNSAPDKSGLPSDRFSAERTGGSVSTLTIQRTQQEDSAVYLCASSLARTLAGNEQFFGPGTRLTVL.

This chain joins TRBV25-1 and TRBJ2-1, with D possibly matching TRBD1 (5 bases). Between the trimmed V and J ends, which lost 4 bases and 6 bases, there was a span of 13 bases. The CDR3 consists of 14 residues. Germline-derived CDR1 and CDR2 are MGHDK and SYGVNS. The CDR3 nucleotides read TGTGCCAGCAGTGGGCAGGGTAGCTCCAATGAGCAGTTCTTC. This sequence encodes CASSGQGSSNEQFF.

This clone was seen a single time. The chain carries TRBV18 and TRBJ2-7; 7 bases are a match to TRBD1. V lost 4 bases and J lost 3; bases outside the gene matches: 6. Germline lookup yields CDR1 KGHSH and CDR2 LQKENI. This CDR3 is built from 14 residues. The CDR3 DNA reads TGTGCCAGCTCACTATCCGGACAGGACTACGAGCAGTACTTC. Translation: CASSLSGQDYEQYF.

The J gene is TRBJ2-7, the V gene TRBV20-1; tentative D call: TRBD2 (7 bases). Germline loops: CDR1 DFQATT, CDR2 SNEGSKA (reference sequence). Deletions cut 6 bases from V and 4 bases from J, with 10 bases between. The CDR3 spans 11 residues. DNA of the CDR3: TGCAGTGCCGCGGGGGCTTACGAGCAGTACTTC. Protein product: CSAAGAYEQYF.

The CDR3 DNA sequence: TGTGCCAGCAGCTCAGGAGATAGCGGGAGGGCCGAGCAGTACTTC. Its translation: CASSSGDSGRAEQYF. V gene TRBV9 combines with J gene TRBJ2-7, with TRBD2 matching over 11 bases. Germline CDR1 SGDLS, CDR2 YYNGEE. With V trimmed by 4 bases and J by 6 bases, 9 bases remained unmatched. CDR3 size: 15 residues.

This chain links TRBV6-6 with TRBJ1-5; possible D gene TRBD1, 6 bases. Trimming pared 5 bases from V and 0 bases from J, leaving 11 bases between. Germline V gene data show CDR1 as MNHNY and CDR2 as SVGAGI (reference sequence). This CDR3 comprises 15 residues. The CDR3 sequence is CASSLYRDSNQPQHF. The CDR3 DNA reads as TGTGCCAGCAGTCTTTACAGGGATAGCAATCAGCCCCAGCATTTT.

V and J are TRBV15 and TRBJ1-5; D unresolved. The germline gives CDR1 LNHNV, CDR2 YYDKDF (reference sequence). V was shortened by 1 base and J by 1 base, with 5 bases between the two germline ends. CDR3 length equals 14 residues. The CDR3: CATSRAGSNQPQHF. In nucleotides, the CDR3 is TGTGCCACCAGCAGAGCGGGAAGCAATCAGCCCCAGCATTTT. Together with reference TRBV15 and TRBJ1-5, the CDR3 gives the full variable domain: DAMVIQNPRYQVTQFGKPVTLSCSQTLNHNVMYWYQQKSSQAPKLLFHYYDKDFNNEADTPDNFQSRRPNTSFCFLDIRSPGLGDTAMYLCATSRAGSNQPQHFGDGTRLSIL.

A single count supports this clone. Possible read error: a much larger clone is one base away. This sequence joins TRBV7-6 and TRBJ2-3; no firm D call. Germline lookup yields CDR1 SGHVS and CDR2 FNYEAQ. Trimming left V 2 bases short and J 4 bases short, with 4 bases between. This CDR3 is 12 amino acids long. CDR3 in amino acids: CASSLPADTQYF. In DNA, the CDR3 is TGTGCCAGCAGCTTACCGGCAGATACGCAGTATTTT.